This T cell receptor (beta chain) was retrieved from a study of CD8+ T cells in alopecia areata. Overall study context: Those patients who were treated received oral tofacitinib, which was given at 5 to 10 mg twice daily for moderate-to-severe alopecia areata.

This CDR3 comprises 13 residues. Trimming shortened V by 3 bases and J by 5 bases, and 8 bases separated the two germline ends. Germline lookup yields CDR1 MNHEY and CDR2 SMNVEV (reference sequence). After isolation, RNA underwent reverse transcription to generate cDNA as the sequencing template. This table comes from immunoSEQ multiplex PCR, and its TCRdb copy is limited to in-frame clones, with some not included. The sample holds just over 150,000 clones; about 51% are singletons and the top ten take roughly a fifth. Peripheral blood and lesional scalp punch biopsies were taken from alopecia areata patients. Sorting of CD4+ and CD8+ T cells was performed on PBMCs.

Sample: CD8+ T cells sorted from blood, taken at week 0. The gene calls are TRBV27 and TRBJ1-5; D is possibly TRBD1 (5 bases). This receptor was obtained from a human donor with alopecia areata. CDR3 amino acids: CASSFGGDQPQHF. In nucleotides, the CDR3 is TGTGCCAGCAGTTTTGGGGGGGATCAGCCCCAGCATTTT.